A single sample gave rise to the 28 T cell receptor beta chains below, sequenced in a study of OX40 agonist ivuxolimab in advanced cancers. Profiling relied on immunoSEQ multiplex PCR, and the TCRdb table lists in-frame clones only, not all of them. The sample holds tens of thousands of clones; around 90% are singletons and the top ten take about 0.2%. The sample consisted of CD4+ or CD8+ T cells sorted from blood, taken in a trial of the OX40 agonist ivuxolimab. These receptors originate from an adult with an advanced solid tumor such as melanoma, head and neck, liver or kidney cancer.

CDR3 region: CASTGRVVAKNIQYF. CDR3 DNA: TGTGCCAGCACCGGACGGGTCGTAGCCAAAAACATTCAGTACTTC. This chain joins TRBV2 and TRBJ2-4; D unresolved. The germline V and J ends were trimmed by 7 bases and 0 bases, with 13 bases remaining between them. The CDR3 is made up of 15 amino acids. The germline V gene encodes CDR1 SNHLY and CDR2 FYNNEI.

The gene calls are TRBV5-6 and TRBJ2-3; no firm D call. V dropped 3 bases and J dropped 6 bases, with 14 bases sitting between them. Germline values: CDR1 SGHDT, CDR2 YYEEEE. The CDR3 loop spans 14 amino acids. The CDR3 here is CASSSNWEWDTQYF. The CDR3 DNA follows: TGTGCCAGCAGCTCAAATTGGGAATGGGATACGCAGTATTTT.

This CDR3 is CASSLTGELFF. The CDR3, as DNA: TGTGCCAGCTCACTAACCGGGGAGCTGTTTTTT. The chain links TRBV18 to TRBJ2-2; no reliable D call. CDR1 is KGHSH, CDR2 LQKENI, per germline. V gave up 4 bases and J gave up 5 bases, with 2 bases separating them. This CDR3 spans 11 amino acids.

This clone occurred a few times. This chain joins TRBV25-1 and TRBJ1-1, with D unclear. Trimming left V 6 bases short and J 11 bases short, with 13 bases between. CDR3 length: 11 amino acids. Per the germline V gene, CDR1 is MGHDK and CDR2 is SYGVNS. The DNA of the CDR3 is TGTGCCAGCAGAAACATCTTTGGGGCTTTCTTT. Its protein product is CASRNIFGAFF.

This rearrangement joins TRBV5-1 to TRBJ1-4, with D hard to call. Between the trimmed V and J ends, which lost 4 bases and 0 bases, there was a span of 13 bases. Germline V CDR1 and CDR2: SGHRS, YFSETQ. The CDR3 loop spans 16 amino acids. The CDR3 DNA follows: TGCGCCAGCAGCCCCGCCGGAGTTGCAACTAATGAAAAACTGTTTTTT. This codes for CASSPAGVATNEKLFF.

The chain uses TRBV7-9 and TRBJ1-3; D uncertain. The CDR3 loop spans 16 amino acids. V gave up 0 bases and J gave up 4 bases, with 13 bases separating them. Germline-derived CDR1 and CDR2 are SEHNR and FQNEAQ (reference sequence). The CDR3: CASSLALGPQGNTIYF. The CDR3, as DNA: TGTGCCAGCAGCTTAGCGCTTGGACCGCAGGGAAACACCATATATTTT.

This clone was counted only a few times. The chain joins TRBV28 to TRBJ2-5, with D uncertain. The CDR3 covers 14 residues. With 5 bases removed from V and 5 bases from J, the gap between germline ends came to 15 bases. Germline CDR1 reads MDHEN; CDR2 reads SYDVKM. CDR3 region: CASSRTAQGETQYF. CDR3 nucleotide sequence: TGTGCCAGCAGTCGGACGGCCCAAGGGGAGACCCAGTACTTC.

V and J are TRBV4-1 and TRBJ1-5; no firm D call. CDR3 length: 14 amino acids. CDR1 is MGHRA, CDR2 YSYEKL, per germline. The V end was cut by 2 bases, the J end by 7 bases, with 12 bases between. The CDR3 DNA sequence: TGCGCCAGCAGCCAATTACCCGGGTTCCAGCCCCAGCATTTT. This gives the protein CASSQLPGFQPQHF.

V is TRBV6-1 and J is TRBJ2-1, with D perhaps matching TRBD1 or TRBD2 (5 bases each). V was clipped by 7 bases and J by 3 bases, with 16 bases between them. In germline, CDR1 is MNHNS, CDR2 SASEGT. The CDR3 is 15 residues long. CDR3 protein: CASIEGKRFYNEQFF. CDR3 coding DNA: TGTGCCAGCATCGAGGGGAAGCGGTTCTACAATGAGCAGTTCTTC.

The CDR3 reads CATSTGQETQYF. CDR3 DNA sequence: TGCGCCACCTCGACAGGGCAAGAGACCCAGTACTTC. The chain has TRBV10-1 and TRBJ2-5; 7 positions agree with TRBD1. Germline values: CDR1 WNHNN, CDR2 SYGVQD (reference sequence). The V segment lost 10 bases and the J segment 2 bases; nucleotides outside the gene matches: 4. The CDR3 spans 12 residues.

V and J are TRBV6-6 and TRBJ2-5; unclear D gene. There are 12 residues in the CDR3. Trimming left V 7 bases short and J 1 base short, with 7 bases between. Germline CDR1 and CDR2: MNHNY and SVGAGI (reference sequence). This CDR3 reads CASILIQETQYF. CDR3 DNA: TGTGCCAGCATCCTAATCCAAGAGACCCAGTACTTC.

The V call is TRBV5-1, the J call TRBJ2-7; D is ambiguous. The CDR3 extends over 12 amino acids. V was shortened by 4 bases and J by 7 bases, with 12 bases between the two germline ends. Germline CDR1 SGHRS, CDR2 YFSETQ. CDR3 in amino acids: CASSPVGWEQYF. The DNA of the CDR3 is TGCGCCAGCAGCCCCGTAGGGTGGGAGCAGTACTTC.

The chain uses TRBV19 and TRBJ1-2, with a weak D call TRBD1 (5 bases). Trimming removed 1 base from V and 3 bases from J, with 12 bases in between. The CDR3 contains 15 residues. The V gene's germline CDR1 is LNHDA and CDR2 SQIVND (reference sequence). The CDR3 DNA reads as TGTGCCAGTAGTATAGCCGGGGCTAACTACTATGGCTACACCTTC. Encoded protein: CASSIAGANYYGYTF.

The chain is built from TRBV6-4 and TRBJ2-1, with 8 nucleotides matching TRBD2. V gave up 0 bases and J gave up 5 bases; unmatched junction bases: 3. CDR3 length: 15 amino acids. Germline V lookup: CDR1 MRHNA, CDR2 SNTAGT. In DNA form, the CDR3 reads TGTGCCAGCAGTGACTCGGGACTAGGTAACAATGAGCAGTTCTTC. Encoded protein: CASSDSGLGNNEQFF.

The V call is TRBV4-1, the J call TRBJ2-5; D possibly corresponds to TRBD1 (5 bases). The CDR3 has 14 residues. The germline V gene encodes CDR1 MGHRA and CDR2 YSYEKL. V lost 1 base and J 5 bases, leaving 11 bases between the germline ends. The CDR3 coding sequence is TGCGCCAGCAGCCAAGCAGGGTCTTGGGAGACCCAGTACTTC. This encodes CASSQAGSWETQYF.

V usage is TRBV5-1 and J usage is TRBJ2-5, with TRBD2 matching 14 bases. After removal of 0 bases from V and 4 bases from J, the junction contained 11 bases not matched to a gene. Per the germline V gene, CDR1 is SGHRS and CDR2 is YFSETQ. The CDR3 sequence is 19 residues long. In DNA, the CDR3 is TGCGCCAGCAGCTTGGGATGGGCCGGGACTAGCGGGAGACGAGAGACCCAGTACTTC. Protein: CASSLGWAGTSGRRETQYF.

CDR3 in amino acids: CASSLVGETNEKLFF. Written as DNA, the CDR3 is TGCGCCAGCAGCTTGGTAGGGGAGACTAATGAAAAACTGTTTTTT. The rearrangement joins TRBV5-1 to TRBJ1-4; D possibly corresponds to TRBD1 (5 bases). The CDR3 totals 15 residues. CDR1 is SGHRS and CDR2 is YFSETQ in the germline V gene. The V gene lost 0 bases and the J gene lost 2 bases, with 8 bases spanning the gap.

The chain joins TRBV6-1 to TRBJ1-2; 8 nucleotides align to TRBD1. The CDR3 extends over 15 amino acids. After removal of 6 bases from V and 6 bases from J, the junction contained 12 bases not matched to a gene. Germline lookup yields CDR1 MNHNS and CDR2 SASEGT. The CDR3 nucleotides read TGTGCCAGCAGGGACAGGGTACTTAGAACCGATGGCTACACCTTC. This codes for CASRDRVLRTDGYTF.

This clone appeared once. V and J are TRBV19 and TRBJ2-7, with D perhaps matching TRBD2 (5 bases). Looked up from germline, CDR1 is LNHDA and CDR2 is SQIVND (reference sequence). V dropped 6 bases and J dropped 6 bases, with 21 bases sitting between them. The CDR3 is made up of 15 amino acids. CDR3 nucleotide sequence: TGTGCCAGTAGGAAATCGGGGTCGTTGGGGAGCGAGCAGTACTTC. Protein product: CASRKSGSLGSEQYF.

V and J are TRBV5-4 and TRBJ1-2; 11 bases are shared with TRBD1. The junction had 4 bases not matched to a gene; V was cut back by 0 bases and J by 6 bases. Germline V CDR1 and CDR2: SGHNT, YYREEE (reference sequence). The CDR3 sequence is 15 residues long. The CDR3 loop is CASSLEPGQGDGYTF. As DNA, the CDR3 is TGTGCCAGCAGCTTGGAACCGGGACAGGGGGATGGCTACACCTTC. The variable domain in full, with the rest retrieved from reference TRBV5-4 and TRBJ1-2, is ETGVTQSPTHLIKTRGQQVTLRCSSQSGHNTVSWYQQALGQGPQFIFQYYREEENGRGNFPPRFSGLQFPNYSSELNVNALELDDSALYLCASSLEPGQGDGYTFGSGTRLTVV.

The chain combines TRBV5-1 with TRBJ2-2; 10 nucleotides align to TRBD1. Unmatched junction bases numbered 4, after V lost 4 bases and J lost 7 bases. The CDR3 has 14 amino acids. Germline lookup yields CDR1 SGHRS and CDR2 YFSETQ. The CDR3 DNA is TGCGCCAGCAGCCCGGACAGGGGGGGCGGGGAGCTGTTTTTT. Amino acids: CASSPDRGGGELFF.

The chain joins TRBV6-1 to TRBJ1-3, with 8 bases lining up with TRBD1. Trimming removed 9 bases from V and 6 bases from J; junction bases left unmatched: 13. This CDR3 has 15 amino acids. CDR1 MNHNS and CDR2 SASEGT come from the germline V gene. In nucleotides, the CDR3 is TGTGCCAGTCTCATTATCAGGGGGCAGGAAAACACCATATATTTT. Translation: CASLIIRGQENTIYF.

The V call is TRBV6-1, the J call TRBJ2-7; D might be TRBD2 (5 bases). In germline, CDR1 is MNHNS, CDR2 SASEGT. The CDR3 sequence is 15 residues long. The V and J ends lost 0 bases and 3 bases respectively, with 12 bases between them. In DNA, the CDR3 is TGTGCCAGCAGTGAAGCGCGGGCGATGATCTACGAGCAGTACTTC. This encodes CASSEARAMIYEQYF.

The J gene is TRBJ2-3, the V gene TRBV19; D call uncertain. CDR3 length: 13 residues. Germline V gene sequence: CDR1 LNHDA, CDR2 SQIVND (reference sequence). V lost 3 bases, J lost 3 bases, and 7 bases lay in between. CDR3 sequence reads: CASSIKETDTQYF. CDR3 sequence (DNA): TGTGCCAGTAGTATTAAGGAAACAGATACGCAGTATTTT.

J is TRBJ1-5 and V is TRBV5-1; D not resolved. The CDR3 is 15 residues long. Germline CDR1 SGHRS, CDR2 YFSETQ. V lost 0 bases and J 2 bases, leaving 9 bases between the germline ends. CDR3 loop: CASSLDAGGNQPQHF. For the CDR3, the DNA is TGCGCCAGCAGCTTGGACGCAGGTGGCAATCAGCCCCAGCATTTT.

The chain joins TRBV7-9 to TRBJ2-5; 8 bases align to TRBD2. The CDR3 contains 14 residues. CDR1 and CDR2 (germline): SEHNR, FQNEAQ (reference sequence). V lost 4 bases, J lost 7 bases, and 8 bases stayed unmatched. The CDR3 DNA reads TGTGCCAGCAGCTCCGGACTAGCCCAGGGGACCCAGTACTTC. It translates to CASSSGLAQGTQYF.

V is TRBV6-5 and J is TRBJ2-2; D is unresolved. The ends were cut back, 4 bases at V and 0 bases at J, with 9 bases in the middle. The germline gives CDR1 MNHEY, CDR2 SVGAGI. This CDR3 is built from 15 residues. For the CDR3, the DNA is TGTGCCAGCAGTTTAAACACCGCGAACACCGGGGAGCTGTTTTTT. Amino acid sequence: CASSLNTANTGELFF.

The rearrangement joins TRBV2 to TRBJ2-3; D ambiguous. Per germline, CDR1 SNHLY and CDR2 FYNNEI. Trimming took off 4 bases at V and 1 base at J, with 6 bases between the two ends. The CDR3 is 13 amino acids. As DNA, the CDR3 is TGTGCCAGCAGTGCCCACCGCACAGATACGCAGTATTTT. It is translated as CASSAHRTDTQYF.